The rows below give T cell receptor beta chains drawn from one sample of a study of T cell repertoires in cytomegalovirus infection. Antigens of these TCRs are unknown. TCRdb redid the calling of the reads with MiXCR, one entry per CDR3 protein. The data contain more than 300,000 distinct CDR3 sequences, approximately 35% of them singletons. The sequences come from cultured PBMCs, collected from culture after CMV antigen stimulation. The receptor set was obtained from a human donor in good health (CMV status not recorded). Some clones in this sample may be carry-over from other donors' samples. Both conserved end residues are part of each CDR3. The D gene is left open where the match is weak. The size entry is marked missing in some rows and otherwise reads once, few, many or a size class.

j_gene	d_gene	v_gene	abundance	CDR3aa	CDR3nt
TRBJ2-7	TRBD2	TRBV2	few	CASSQLPGTSGRPYEQYF	TGTGCCAGCAGCCAGCTACCCGGGACTAGCGGGCGACCCTACGAGCAGTACTTC
TRBJ1-1	TRBD1	TRBV20-1	few	CSAVDRGRMNTEAFF	TGCAGTGCTGTGGACAGGGGGCGAATGAACACTGAAGCTTTCTTT
TRBJ2-1	.	TRBV6-1	.	CGVAGTYNEQFF	TGTGGCGTCGCAGGGACCTACAATGAGCAGTTCTTC
TRBJ2-1	.	TRBV5-1	.	CASSGNLRSYNEQFF	TGCGCCAGCAGCGGGAACCTTCGCTCCTACAATGAGCAGTTCTTC
TRBJ2-3	.	TRBV4-3	.	CASSQDHLGDTQYF	TGCGCCAGCAGCCAAGATCATCTGGGGGATACGCAGTATTTT
TRBJ2-2	.	TRBV6-5	few	CASSYSSSPTGELFF	TGTGCCAGCAGTTACTCGAGCAGCCCCACCGGGGAGCTGTTTTTT
TRBJ2-7	.	TRBV29-1	.	CSVRGVGHLGEQYF	TGCAGCGTTCGAGGCGTAGGCCACCTCGGGGAGCAGTACTTC
TRBJ1-6	TRBD1	TRBV7-2	many	CASSSQGQGRSPLHF	TGTGCCAGCAGCTCCCAGGGACAGGGACGTTCACCCCTCCACTTT
TRBJ2-3	TRBD2	TRBV7-2	many	CASSLTSGRAADTQYF	TGTGCCAGCAGCTTGACTAGCGGGAGGGCAGCAGATACGCAGTATTTT
TRBJ2-1	TRBD2	TRBV6-1	few	CASKAGGIYNEQFF	TGTGCCAGCAAAGCGGGAGGGATCTACAATGAGCAGTTCTTC
TRBJ2-1	.	TRBV10-3	.	CAIGAGSSPYNEQFF	TGTGCCATCGGGGCCGGGAGCTCCCCCTACAATGAGCAGTTCTTC
TRBJ2-7	.	TRBV2	.	CASSDSGYEQYF	TGTGCCAGCAGTGACAGTGGCTACGAGCAGTACTTC
TRBJ1-2	TRBD1	TRBV6-5	.	CASSYSIQGADGYTF	TGTGCCAGCAGTTACTCGATTCAGGGGGCGGATGGCTACACCTTC
TRBJ2-5	TRBD2	TRBV27	few	CASSLRLAETQYF	TGTGCCAGCAGTTTAAGACTAGCTGAGACCCAGTACTTC
TRBJ2-7	TRBD1	TRBV7-2	.	CASSSYRDRGLYEQYF	TGTGCCAGCAGCTCGTACCGGGACAGGGGGCTGTACGAGCAGTACTTC
TRBJ1-2	.	TRBV19	.	CASTPDGNYGYTF	TGTGCCAGTACCCCGGACGGGAACTATGGCTACACCTTC
TRBJ2-4	.	TRBV2	.	CASGTALQYF	TGTGCCAGCGGCACAGCTCTTCAGTACTTC
TRBJ2-7	TRBD2	TRBV4-3	few	CASSQDLAGGREQYF	TGCGCCAGCAGCCAAGATTTAGCGGGAGGAAGGGAGCAGTACTTC
TRBJ1-5	TRBD1	TRBV7-8	few	CASSQDRAGNQPQHF	TGTGCCAGCAGCCAAGACAGGGCTGGCAATCAGCCCCAGCATTTT
TRBJ2-5	TRBD2	TRBV7-2	few	CASSTGLAGETQYF	TGTGCCAGCAGCACCGGACTAGCTGGGGAGACCCAGTACTTC
TRBJ2-5	TRBD2	TRBV12-3/TRBV12-4	.	CASSLAVAGQETQYF	TGTGCCAGCAGTTTAGCGGTAGCGGGGCAAGAGACCCAGTACTTC
TRBJ2-7	.	TRBV28	.	CASSFVGTYEQYF	TGTGCCAGCAGCTTTGTGGGAACCTACGAGCAGTACTTC